In its sample, the clone carrying this T cell receptor beta chain was seen a few times. Its target is unknown. MiXCR, applied by TCRdb to the 5' RACE reads, yields one record per CDR3 protein. The sample carries just under 350,000 distinct CDR3 sequences, 10% to 15% recorded once. The sample comes from a study of T-cell memory formation after mild COVID-19. In the study overall: TCR clusters largely stayed donor specific.

Study-level results: Memory cells collected pre-infection included some clones that later responded, suggesting cross-reactive memory joined. The study found balanced CD4/CD8 in clones contracting day 15 to 85 and a CD4+ lean in later expanders. Of the contracting clones, CD4+ ones lay mainly in CM and EM, and CD8+ ones in EMRA.

The CDR3 has 14 amino acids. Germline V CDR1 and CDR2: SGHRS, YFSETQ. V lost 4 bases and J lost 8; bases outside the gene matches: 9. This TCR came from a man between 18 and 29 years old who had mild COVID-19 (a few samples of this study predate the infection). Cell type and time point are not known. Sequencing was performed on PBMCs or a T cell subset sorted from them (not recorded which). The genes are TRBV5-1 and TRBJ2-1; 7 bases match TRBD1. The CDR3 sequence: CASSPTDRRDEQFF. CDR3 sequence (DNA): TGCGCCAGCAGCCCAACGGACAGGCGCGATGAGCAGTTCTTC.